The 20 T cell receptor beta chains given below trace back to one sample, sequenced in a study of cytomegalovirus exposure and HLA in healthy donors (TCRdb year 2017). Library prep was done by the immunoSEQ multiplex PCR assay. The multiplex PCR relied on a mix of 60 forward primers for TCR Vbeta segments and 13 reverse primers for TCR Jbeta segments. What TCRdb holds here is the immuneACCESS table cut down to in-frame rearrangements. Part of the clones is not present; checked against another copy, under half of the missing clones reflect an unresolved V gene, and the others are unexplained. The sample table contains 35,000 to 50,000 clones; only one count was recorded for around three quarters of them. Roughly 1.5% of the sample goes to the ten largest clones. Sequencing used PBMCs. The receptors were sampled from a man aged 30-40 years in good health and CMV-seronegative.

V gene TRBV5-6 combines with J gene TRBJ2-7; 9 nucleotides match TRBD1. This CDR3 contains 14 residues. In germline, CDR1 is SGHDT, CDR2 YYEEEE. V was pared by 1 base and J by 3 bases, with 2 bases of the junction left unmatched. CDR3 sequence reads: CASSLTGGGYEQYF. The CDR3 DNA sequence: TGTGCCAGCAGCTTGACAGGGGGCGGCTACGAGCAGTACTTC. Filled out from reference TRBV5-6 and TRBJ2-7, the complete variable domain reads DAGVTQSPTHLIKTRGQQVTLRCSPKSGHDTVSWYQQALGQGPQFIFQYYEEEERQRGNFPDRFSGHQFPNYSSELNVNALLLGDSALYLCASSLTGGGYEQYFGPGTRLTVT.

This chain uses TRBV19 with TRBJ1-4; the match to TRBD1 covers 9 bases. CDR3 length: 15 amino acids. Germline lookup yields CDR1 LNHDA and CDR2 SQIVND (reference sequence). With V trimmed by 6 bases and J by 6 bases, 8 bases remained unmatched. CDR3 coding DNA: TGTGCCAGTAGCATGAGGAGGACAGGGGATGAAAAACTGTTTTTT. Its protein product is CASSMRRTGDEKLFF.

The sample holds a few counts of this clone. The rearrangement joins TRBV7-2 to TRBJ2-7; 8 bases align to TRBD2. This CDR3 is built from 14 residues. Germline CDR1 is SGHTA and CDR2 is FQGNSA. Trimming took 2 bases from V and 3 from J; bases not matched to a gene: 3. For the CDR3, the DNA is TGTGCCAGCAGCTTAAGCGGGAGAGGCTACGAGCAGTACTTC. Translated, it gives CASSLSGRGYEQYF. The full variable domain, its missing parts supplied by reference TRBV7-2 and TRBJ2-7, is GAGVSQSPSNKVTEKGKDVELRCDPISGHTALYWYRQSLGQGLEFLIYFQGNSAPDKSGLPSDRFSAERTGGSVSTLTIQRTQQEDSAVYLCASSLSGRGYEQYFGPGTRLTVT.

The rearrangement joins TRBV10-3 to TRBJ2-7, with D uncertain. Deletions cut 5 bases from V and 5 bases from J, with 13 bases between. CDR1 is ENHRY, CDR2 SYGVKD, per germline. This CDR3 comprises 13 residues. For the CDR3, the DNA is TGTGCCATCAGTCTACCGGTCGTCAACGAGCAGTACTTC. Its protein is CAISLPVVNEQYF.

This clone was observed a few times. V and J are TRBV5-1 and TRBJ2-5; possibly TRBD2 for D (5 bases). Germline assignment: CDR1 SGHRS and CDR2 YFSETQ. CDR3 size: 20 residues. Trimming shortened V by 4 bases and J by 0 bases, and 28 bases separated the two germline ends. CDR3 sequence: CASSPLYSGVERRYQETQYF. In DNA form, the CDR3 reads TGCGCCAGCAGCCCGCTCTACTCCGGAGTGGAGCGGAGGTACCAAGAGACCCAGTACTTC.

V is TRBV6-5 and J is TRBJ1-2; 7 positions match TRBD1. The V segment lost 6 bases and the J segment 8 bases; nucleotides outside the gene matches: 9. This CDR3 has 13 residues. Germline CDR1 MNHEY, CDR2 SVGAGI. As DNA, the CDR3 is TGTGCCAGCAGCGGAAGGGGGCTCTACGGCTACACCTTC. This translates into CASSGRGLYGYTF.

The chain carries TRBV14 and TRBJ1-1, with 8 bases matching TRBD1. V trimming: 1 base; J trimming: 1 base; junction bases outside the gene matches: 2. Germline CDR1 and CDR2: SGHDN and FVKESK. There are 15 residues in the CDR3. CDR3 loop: CASSQGTGGNTEAFF. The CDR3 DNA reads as TGTGCCAGCAGCCAAGGTACAGGGGGGAACACTGAAGCTTTCTTT.

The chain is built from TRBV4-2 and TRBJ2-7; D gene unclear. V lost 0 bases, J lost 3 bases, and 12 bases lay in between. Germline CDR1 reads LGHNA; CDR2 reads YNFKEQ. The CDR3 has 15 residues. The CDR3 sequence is CASSQDISTYYEQYF. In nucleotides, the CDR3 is TGTGCCAGCAGCCAAGATATATCCACTTACTACGAGCAGTACTTC.

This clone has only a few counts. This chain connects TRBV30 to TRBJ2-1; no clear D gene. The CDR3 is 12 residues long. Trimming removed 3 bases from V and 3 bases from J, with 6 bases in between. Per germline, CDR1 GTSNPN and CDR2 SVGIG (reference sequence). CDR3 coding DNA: TGTGCCTGGAGGCACTTCTACAATGAGCAGTTCTTC. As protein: CAWRHFYNEQFF.

The CDR3 sequence: CASSQELALNEQFF. CDR3 sequence (DNA): TGTGCCAGCAGCCAAGAGCTAGCGCTAAATGAGCAGTTCTTC. V gene TRBV4-2 combines with J gene TRBJ2-1; the D gene is possibly TRBD2 (6 bases). Germline V gene lookup returns CDR1 LGHNA and CDR2 YNFKEQ. Trimming removed 0 bases at V and 7 bases at J, with 10 bases between. This CDR3 comprises 14 residues.

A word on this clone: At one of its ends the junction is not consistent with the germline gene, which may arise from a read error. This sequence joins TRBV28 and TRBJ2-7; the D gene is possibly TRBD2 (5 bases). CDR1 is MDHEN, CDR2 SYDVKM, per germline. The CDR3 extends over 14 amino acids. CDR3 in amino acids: CASSLEYLAYGQYF. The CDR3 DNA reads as TGTGCCAGCAGTTTAGAATATCTAGCCTACGGGCAGTACTTC.

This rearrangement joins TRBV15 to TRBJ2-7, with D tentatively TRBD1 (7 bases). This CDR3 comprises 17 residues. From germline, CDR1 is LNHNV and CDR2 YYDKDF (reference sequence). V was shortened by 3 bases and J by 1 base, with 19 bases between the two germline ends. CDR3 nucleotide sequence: TGTGCCACCAGCAGGGACCGCAGGGGGGTCAAATCCTACGAGCAGTACTTC. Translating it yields CATSRDRRGVKSYEQYF.

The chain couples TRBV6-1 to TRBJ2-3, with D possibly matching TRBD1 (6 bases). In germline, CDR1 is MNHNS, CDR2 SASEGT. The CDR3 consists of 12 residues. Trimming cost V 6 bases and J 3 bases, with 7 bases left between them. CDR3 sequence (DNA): TGTGCCAGCAGGAGGGGGACAGATACGCAGTATTTT. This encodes CASRRGTDTQYF.

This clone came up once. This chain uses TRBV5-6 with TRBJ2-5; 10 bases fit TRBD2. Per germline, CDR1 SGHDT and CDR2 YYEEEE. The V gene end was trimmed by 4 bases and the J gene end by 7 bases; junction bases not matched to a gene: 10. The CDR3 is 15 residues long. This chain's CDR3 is CASSATSGEPTTQYF. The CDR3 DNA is TGTGCCAGCAGCGCCACTAGCGGGGAGCCCACGACCCAGTACTTC.

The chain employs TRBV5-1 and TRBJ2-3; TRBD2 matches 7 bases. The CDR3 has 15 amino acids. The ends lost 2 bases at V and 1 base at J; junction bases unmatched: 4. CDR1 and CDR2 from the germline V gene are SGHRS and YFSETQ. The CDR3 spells CASSFKAGGTDTQYF. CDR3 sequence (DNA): TGCGCCAGCAGCTTTAAGGCGGGGGGCACAGATACGCAGTATTTT.

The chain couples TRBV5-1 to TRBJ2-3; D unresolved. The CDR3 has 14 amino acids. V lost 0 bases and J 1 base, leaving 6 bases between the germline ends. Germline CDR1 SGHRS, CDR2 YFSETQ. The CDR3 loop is CASSLDGGTDTQYF. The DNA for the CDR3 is TGCGCCAGCAGCTTGGACGGAGGCACAGATACGCAGTATTTT.

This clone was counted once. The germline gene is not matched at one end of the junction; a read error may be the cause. CDR3 DNA sequence: TGTTCCAGCAGCTTATTGGGACAGGGGGTCAACTATGGCTACACCTTC. It translates to CSSSLLGQGVNYGYTF. The V and J genes are TRBV7-9 and TRBJ1-2; TRBD1 aligns across 11 bases. The CDR3 contains 16 residues. CDR1 is SEHNR, CDR2 FQNEAQ, per germline (reference sequence).

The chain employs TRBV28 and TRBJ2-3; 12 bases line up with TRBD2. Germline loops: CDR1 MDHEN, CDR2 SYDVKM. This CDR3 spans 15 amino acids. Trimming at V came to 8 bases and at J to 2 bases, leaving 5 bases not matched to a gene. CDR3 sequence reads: CASRGLAGPTDTQYF. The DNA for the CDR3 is TGTGCCAGCCGAGGACTAGCGGGACCCACAGATACGCAGTATTTT.

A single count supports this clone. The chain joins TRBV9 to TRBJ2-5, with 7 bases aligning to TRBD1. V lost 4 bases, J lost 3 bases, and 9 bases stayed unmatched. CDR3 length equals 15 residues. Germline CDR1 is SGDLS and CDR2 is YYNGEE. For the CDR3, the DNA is TGTGCCAGCAGCCCCTCGATCGGGACAGAAGAGACCCAGTACTTC. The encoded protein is CASSPSIGTEETQYF.

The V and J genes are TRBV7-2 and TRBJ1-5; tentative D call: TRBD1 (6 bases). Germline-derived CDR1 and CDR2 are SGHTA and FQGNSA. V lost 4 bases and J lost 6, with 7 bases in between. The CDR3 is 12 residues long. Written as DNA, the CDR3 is TGTGCCAGCAGCTCACAGGGTCAGCCCCAGCATTTT. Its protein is CASSSQGQPQHF.